These 6 T cell receptor beta chains originate from one sample sequenced in a study of CD8 T cells in ankylosing spondylitis. From the 5' RACE reads, TCRdb called clonotypes with MiXCR, one entry per CDR3 protein. Of about 160,000 distinct CDR3 sequences listed, around a tenth were seen once; the top ten hold over 13%. Material for sequencing was blood, either unsorted or a sorted T cell fraction (not recorded which). These receptors were obtained from a female donor with ankylosing spondylitis or in good health (not recorded which).

This clonotype came up a few times. The chain combines TRBV11-2 with TRBJ2-7; 7 nucleotides align to TRBD1. Germline CDR1 SGHAT, CDR2 FQNNGV. Trimming cost V 0 bases and J 6 bases; bases outside gene matches: 2. The CDR3 loop spans 13 amino acids. The CDR3 sequence is CASSLEAGGEQYF. The CDR3 nucleotides read TGTGCCAGCAGCTTAGAGGCAGGGGGCGAGCAGTACTTC.

This clonotype was recorded a few times. CDR3 protein: CASRPSGGAKNIQYF. The CDR3 DNA sequence: TGTGCCAGCAGACCTAGCGGTGGAGCCAAAAACATTCAGTACTTC. The chain recombines TRBV11-2 with TRBJ2-4; 7 bases line up with TRBD2. Germline-derived CDR1 and CDR2 are SGHAT and FQNNGV. The trim removed 6 bases at V and 0 bases at J, leaving 5 bases unmatched. The CDR3 is 15 amino acids. The full variable domain, completed using reference TRBV11-2 and TRBJ2-4, is EAGVAQSPRYKIIEKRQSVAFWCNPISGHATLYWYQQILGQGPKLLIQFQNNGVVDDSQLPKDRFSAERLKGVDSTLKIQPAKLEDSAVYLCASRPSGGAKNIQYFGAGTRLSVL.

About this clonotype itself: One end of the junction varies from germline; a read error may be responsible. CDR3 loop: CASSRKDF. The CDR3 nucleotides are TGTGCCAGCAGCCGCAAGGACTTC. The chain employs TRBV5-6 and TRBJ2-5, with D unresolved. The CDR3 is made up of 8 amino acids. The germline V gene encodes CDR1 SGHDT and CDR2 YYEEEE.

V and J are TRBV5-6 and TRBJ1-2; unclear D gene. V lost 9 bases and J lost 11, with 20 bases in between. The CDR3 totals 12 residues. The V gene's germline CDR1 is SGHDT and CDR2 YYEEEE. The DNA for the CDR3 is TGTGCCATGAGCCCCGGGCAGGTGGTTTACACCTTC. Its protein is CAMSPGQVVYTF.

This clonotype has only a few counts. This chain joins TRBV20-1 and TRBJ2-1, with a tentative D call TRBD2 (5 bases). The CDR3 is made up of 15 amino acids. Between the trimmed V and J ends, which lost 0 bases and 0 bases, there was a span of 9 bases. Germline CDR1 and CDR2: DFQATT and SNEGSKA (reference sequence). The CDR3 nucleotides are TGCAGTGCTAGAGAGGAAGGGAGCTCCTACAATGAGCAGTTCTTC. This encodes CSAREEGSSYNEQFF.

This clonotype is a singleton in its sample. The chain links TRBV4-1 to TRBJ2-2; 9 nucleotides match TRBD2. CDR1 and CDR2 (germline): MGHRA, YSYEKL. The CDR3 is made up of 16 amino acids. Trimming removed 4 bases from V and 3 bases from J; junction bases left unmatched: 6. The CDR3 reads CASSPQRTSDTGELFF. The CDR3 DNA sequence: TGCGCCAGCAGCCCCCAGAGGACTAGCGACACCGGGGAGCTGTTTTTT.